The clone carrying this T cell receptor (beta chain) turned up a few times. The data are from a study of radiotherapy plus CTLA-4 blockade in lung cancer. Method: immunoSEQ multiplex PCR; TCRdb's copy keeps in-frame clones and lacks some. The profile covers tens of thousands of clones, with around 63% appearing a single time and approximately 18% taken by the ten largest. Germline V gene data show CDR1 as SGDLS and CDR2 as YYNGEE. Trimming removed 5 bases from V and 1 base from J; junction bases left unmatched: 2. CDR3 length: 14 amino acids. The source was peripheral blood, collected from a patient treated with radiotherapy plus ipilimumab. The chain has TRBV9 and TRBJ2-3; 9 bases fit TRBD2. The sequence came from a human donor with non-small cell lung cancer who had a partial response to radiotherapy plus ipilimumab. The chain's CDR3 is CASSRTSGTDTQYF. The CDR3 DNA is TGTGCCAGCAGTCGGACTAGCGGCACAGATACGCAGTATTTT.